This T cell receptor beta chain was recovered during a study of CXCR4 blockade with PD-1 therapy in pancreatic cancer. General observations from the study: Survival did not correlate with tumor clonality, which averaged approximately 0.15 versus 0.048.

The CDR3 extends over 13 amino acids. Germline lookup yields CDR1 MGHDK and CDR2 SYGVNS. V dropped 6 bases and J dropped 0 bases, with 9 bases sitting between them. Patients who provided the archived tumor blocks had not received neoadjuvant therapy before surgery. This clone was found once. What it recognizes is unknown. Sequencing used immunoSEQ multiplex PCR; TCRdb keeps in-frame clones, though not all of them. The sample shows several thousand clones, around 62% of them seen only once. The clonotype was recovered from a human donor with pancreatic ductal adenocarcinoma. The chain carries TRBV25-1 and TRBJ2-7; D is possibly TRBD1 (5 bases). Sequences were obtained from tumor tissue. The CDR3 DNA is TGTGCCAGCAGCGATGACAGCTCCTACGAGCAGTACTTC. It specifies CASSDDSSYEQYF.